These 9 T cell receptor beta chains were sequenced from one sample in a study of T cell therapy after organ transplantation. The assay was immunoSEQ multiplex PCR, and TCRdb's table has in-frame clones only and misses some. The data contain 15,000 or so clones, roughly 87% of them seen just once; the ten biggest clones take up roughly 31%. Time point given: 20-29 weeks after completion of therapy. These receptors have no identified antigens. The sample was CD8+ T cells from blood, taken after autologous CMV-specific T cell therapy. Receptors originate from a human patient who had received a solid organ transplant and had CMV disease. Part of the T cells may come from the graft donor.

This chain uses TRBV9 with TRBJ1-1, with D unclear. CDR3 length: 12 residues. Germline-derived CDR1 and CDR2 are SGDLS and YYNGEE. V was cut by 4 bases and J by 0 bases, with 4 bases left in between. The CDR3 is CASSHLNTEAFF. CDR3 DNA sequence: TGTGCCAGCAGCCATCTGAACACTGAAGCTTTCTTT.

CDR3 residues: CASSPGTGVNTEAFF. CDR3 nucleotide sequence: TGTGCCAGCTCACCCGGGACAGGGGTGAACACTGAAGCTTTCTTT. The chain is built from TRBV18 and TRBJ1-1; TRBD1 aligns across 10 bases. After removal of 3 bases from V and 0 bases from J, the junction contained 1 base not matched to a gene. This CDR3 is built from 15 residues. Per germline, CDR1 KGHSH and CDR2 LQKENI.

The rearrangement joins TRBV2 to TRBJ1-4; the D gene is possibly TRBD1 (5 bases). Trimming stripped 8 bases from V and 0 bases from J, with 10 bases between. The CDR3 extends over 14 amino acids. The V gene's germline CDR1 is SNHLY and CDR2 FYNNEI. The CDR3 protein is CASDRGSTNEKLFF. In nucleotides, the CDR3 is TGTGCCAGCGACCGGGGGTCAACTAATGAAAAACTGTTTTTT.

The J gene is TRBJ2-2, the V gene TRBV15; 9 bases line up with TRBD2. V was clipped by 2 bases and J by 3 bases; unmatched bases: 1. The CDR3 runs to 15 residues. Germline V lookup: CDR1 LNHNV, CDR2 YYDKDF (reference sequence). In DNA, the CDR3 is TGTGCCACCAGCAGACCTAGCGGGGACACCGGGGAGCTGTTTTTT. It codes for CATSRPSGDTGELFF.

The V gene is TRBV30, the J gene TRBJ1-2; D is ambiguous. Germline CDR1 GTSNPN, CDR2 SVGIG (reference sequence). The CDR3 spans 13 residues. V lost 0 bases and J 8 bases, leaving 13 bases between the germline ends. Written as DNA, the CDR3 is TGTGCCTGGAGTGTACTGTACCTGGCAGGCTACACCTTC. Residues: CAWSVLYLAGYTF.

CDR3 sequence reads: CASILGPGTGMYGYTF. The CDR3 DNA follows: TGTGCCAGTATCCTTGGGCCCGGGACAGGGATGTATGGCTACACCTTC. The V gene is TRBV19, the J gene TRBJ1-2, with 9 bases fitting TRBD1. V shed 7 bases and J 5 bases; nucleotides not matched to a gene: 14. The CDR3 runs 16 residues. The germline CDR1 and CDR2 sequences are LNHDA and SQIVND (reference sequence). The entire variable domain, with the rest obtained from reference TRBV19 and TRBJ1-2, is as follows: DGGITQSPKYLFRKEGQNVTLSCEQNLNHDAMYWYRQDPGQGLRLIYYSQIVNDFQKGDIAEGYSVSREKKESFPLTVTSAQKNPTAFYLCASILGPGTGMYGYTFGSGTRLTVV.

This chain links TRBV5-6 with TRBJ1-1; no clear D. Germline assignment: CDR1 SGHDT and CDR2 YYEEEE. The CDR3 spans 12 residues. With 2 bases removed from V and 11 bases from J, the gap between germline ends came to 13 bases. The CDR3 loop reads CASSFRADFAFF. The CDR3 DNA is TGTGCCAGCAGCTTTCGAGCGGATTTCGCTTTCTTT.

The J gene is TRBJ1-2, the V gene TRBV11-2; 7 bases fit TRBD1. Germline V gene sequence: CDR1 SGHAT, CDR2 FQNNGV. This CDR3 has 16 residues. V shed 1 base, J shed 0 bases, and the junction held 5 bases outside the gene matches. CDR3 region: CASSLGPGTANYGYTF. CDR3 coding DNA: TGTGCCAGCAGCTTAGGCCCTGGGACAGCTAACTATGGCTACACCTTC. The entire variable domain, with the rest obtained from reference TRBV11-2 and TRBJ1-2, is as follows: EAGVAQSPRYKIIEKRQSVAFWCNPISGHATLYWYQQILGQGPKLLIQFQNNGVVDDSQLPKDRFSAERLKGVDSTLKIQPAKLEDSAVYLCASSLGPGTANYGYTFGSGTRLTVV.

The chain is built from TRBV7-9 and TRBJ2-2; D is unresolved. Per germline, CDR1 SEHNR and CDR2 FQNEAQ (reference sequence). The CDR3 is 13 amino acids. V was shortened by 5 bases and J by 3 bases, with 7 bases between the two germline ends. CDR3 residues: CASSPAYTGELFF. The CDR3 region has the DNA TGTGCCAGCAGCCCAGCATACACCGGGGAGCTGTTTTTT.